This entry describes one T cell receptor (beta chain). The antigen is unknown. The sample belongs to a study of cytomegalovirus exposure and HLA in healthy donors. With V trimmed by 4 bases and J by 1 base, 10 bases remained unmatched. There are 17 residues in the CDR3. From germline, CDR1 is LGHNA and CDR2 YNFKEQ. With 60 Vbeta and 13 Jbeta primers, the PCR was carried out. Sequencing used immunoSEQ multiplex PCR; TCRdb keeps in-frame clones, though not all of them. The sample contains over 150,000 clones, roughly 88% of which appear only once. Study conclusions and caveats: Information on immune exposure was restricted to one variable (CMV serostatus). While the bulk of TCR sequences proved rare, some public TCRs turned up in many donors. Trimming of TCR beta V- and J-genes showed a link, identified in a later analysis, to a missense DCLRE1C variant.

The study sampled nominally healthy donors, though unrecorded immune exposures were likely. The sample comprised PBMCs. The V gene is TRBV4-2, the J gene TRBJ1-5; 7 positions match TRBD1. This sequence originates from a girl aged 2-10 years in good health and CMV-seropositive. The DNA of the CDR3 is TGTGCCAGCAGCCCAGCAAGCCCGGGACAGAGCAATCAGCCCCAGCATTTT. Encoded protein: CASSPASPGQSNQPQHF.